The 13 T cell receptor beta chains given below trace back to one sample, sequenced in a study of beta chain features in type 1 diabetes. The investigators reverse transcribed all of the isolated RNA, so they sequenced expressed TCRB transcripts. Generated by immunoSEQ multiplex PCR, the TCRdb table keeps only in-frame clones and is missing some. Found here are some 500,000 clones, more than 9.5% of them singletons; the top ten hold about 0.042%. Material: naive CD4+ T cells from blood. These receptors came from a woman younger than 35 in good health.

The CDR3 sequence is CSVSSGQGYEQYF. Written as DNA, the CDR3 is TGCAGCGTTTCTTCCGGACAGGGCTACGAGCAGTACTTC. The genes are TRBV29-1 and TRBJ2-7, with 8 bases matching TRBD1. J was trimmed by 3 bases and V by 5 bases; bases with no gene match: 6. The CDR3 contains 13 residues. Germline assignment: CDR1 SQVTM and CDR2 ANQGSEA.

This clone was observed a handful of times. The CDR3 spells CASSKTGRGSGANVLTF. CDR3 sequence (DNA): TGTGCCAGCAGTAAGACAGGGCGGGGATCTGGGGCCAACGTCCTGACTTTC. The chain is built from TRBV27 and TRBJ2-6; TRBD1 is a possible D gene (7 bases). The CDR3 has 17 residues. Germline lookup yields CDR1 MNHEY and CDR2 SMNVEV (reference sequence). V dropped 5 bases and J dropped 1 base, with 15 bases sitting between them.

The chain uses TRBV7-2 and TRBJ2-5; 11 nucleotides match TRBD2. The CDR3 runs 16 residues. Germline CDR1 is SGHTA and CDR2 is FQGNSA. V dropped 1 base and J dropped 7; count of bases not matched to a gene: 8. CDR3 nucleotides: TGTGCCAGCAGCTTAGGACTAGCGGGGCCGGGCGGGACCCAGTACTTC. Protein: CASSLGLAGPGGTQYF.

This clone was seen more than once but under ten times. The V call is TRBV4-2, the J call TRBJ2-3; D is perhaps TRBD1 (5 bases). This CDR3 spans 16 amino acids. Germline-derived CDR1 and CDR2 are LGHNA and YNFKEQ. Trimming removed 3 bases at V and 0 bases at J, with 13 bases between. The CDR3 spells CASSQIGVTSTDTQYF. In DNA, the CDR3 is TGTGCCAGCAGCCAGATAGGGGTAACTAGCACAGATACGCAGTATTTT.

The genes are TRBV29-1 and TRBJ2-5; D possibly matches TRBD1 or TRBD2 (5 bases each). This CDR3 contains 15 residues. The germline CDR1 and CDR2 sequences are SQVTM and ANQGSEA. Trimming pared 5 bases from V and 5 bases from J, leaving 21 bases between. For the CDR3, the DNA is TGCAGCGTTCGTCCCCAGGGCGGGTTTTCGGAGACCCAGTACTTC. As protein: CSVRPQGGFSETQYF.

The chain combines TRBV5-1 with TRBJ2-1; 8 bases are shared with TRBD2. The germline gives CDR1 SGHRS, CDR2 YFSETQ. With V trimmed by 4 bases and J by 4 bases, 7 bases remained unmatched. This CDR3 comprises 15 residues. For the CDR3, the DNA is TGCGCCAGCAGCAAGAGCGGGGGTACGTACAATGAGCAGTTCTTC. It translates to CASSKSGGTYNEQFF.

This clone occurred a few times. This rearrangement joins TRBV15 to TRBJ2-7; possible D gene TRBD2, 5 bases. Germline values: CDR1 LNHNV, CDR2 YYDKDF (reference sequence). The CDR3 is made up of 12 amino acids. The V end was cut by 1 base, the J end by 6 bases, with 7 bases between. CDR3 sequence: CATSRGGVEQYF. CDR3 coding DNA: TGTGCCACCAGCAGAGGGGGAGTCGAGCAGTACTTC.

This chain links TRBV7-9 with TRBJ2-3; D may be TRBD1 or TRBD2 (5 bases each). The V gene lost 1 base and the J gene lost 0 bases, with 11 bases spanning the gap. Germline V gene data show CDR1 as SEHNR and CDR2 as FQNEAQ (reference sequence). CDR3 size: 16 residues. CDR3 in amino acids: CASSLDGTKSTDTQYF. DNA for the CDR3: TGTGCCAGCAGCTTAGACGGGACCAAGAGCACAGATACGCAGTATTTT.

The chain joins TRBV27 to TRBJ1-1, with 10 positions matching TRBD1. The junction had 10 bases not matched to a gene; V was cut back by 6 bases and J by 3 bases. Germline loops: CDR1 MNHEY, CDR2 SMNVEV (reference sequence). The CDR3 is 16 residues long. CDR3 amino acids: CASRKTGGSWDTEAFF. The CDR3 nucleotides are TGTGCCAGCAGAAAGACAGGGGGCTCATGGGACACTGAAGCTTTCTTT.

The rearrangement uses TRBV4-3 and TRBJ1-3; D is unresolved. CDR1 and CDR2 (germline): LGHNA, YSLEER. V was shortened by 0 bases and J by 0 bases, with 6 bases between the two germline ends. The CDR3 extends over 15 amino acids. As DNA, the CDR3 is TGCGCCAGCAGCCAAGATCCTGGCTCTGGAAACACCATATATTTT. Its protein is CASSQDPGSGNTIYF.

This clone was observed a handful of times. This chain joins TRBV27 and TRBJ2-7; TRBD2 matches 9 bases. CDR1 MNHEY and CDR2 SMNVEV come from the germline V gene (reference sequence). Trimming cost V 6 bases and J 2 bases; bases outside gene matches: 11. The CDR3 consists of 16 residues. In DNA, the CDR3 is TGTGCCAGCAGGCCCTCCGGGACTAGCCGTACCTACGAGCAGTACGTC. Its translation: CASRPSGTSRTYEQYV.

The chain combines TRBV30 with TRBJ2-2; D might be TRBD1 or TRBD2, each matching 5 bases. The CDR3 contains 14 residues. Trimming cost V 3 bases and J 6 bases, with 14 bases left between them. Germline CDR1 reads GTSNPN; CDR2 reads SVGIG (reference sequence). For the CDR3, the DNA is TGTGCCTGGAGGTGGGGGTTTTTCTCCGGGGAGCTGTTTTTT. It is translated as CAWRWGFFSGELFF.

V usage is TRBV5-4 and J usage is TRBJ2-1; 9 bases agree with TRBD2. This CDR3 is built from 17 residues. V shed 4 bases, J shed 4 bases, and the junction held 12 bases outside the gene matches. The germline V gene encodes CDR1 SGHNT and CDR2 YYREEE (reference sequence). The CDR3 nucleotides are TGTGCCAGCAGCCCCAGGAGGGGACTAGCAGATTACAATGAGCAGTTCTTC. As protein: CASSPRRGLADYNEQFF.